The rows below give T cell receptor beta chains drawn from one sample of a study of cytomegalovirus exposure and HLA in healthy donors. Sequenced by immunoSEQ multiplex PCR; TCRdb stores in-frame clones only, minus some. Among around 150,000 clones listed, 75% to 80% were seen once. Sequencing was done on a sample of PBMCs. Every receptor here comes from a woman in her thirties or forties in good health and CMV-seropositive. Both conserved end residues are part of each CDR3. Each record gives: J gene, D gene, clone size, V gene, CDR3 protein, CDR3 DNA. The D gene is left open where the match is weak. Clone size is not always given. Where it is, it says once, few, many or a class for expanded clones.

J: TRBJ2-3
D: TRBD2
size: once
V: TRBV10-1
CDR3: CASSDSGTDTQYF
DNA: TGCGCCAGCAGTGATAGCGGGACAGATACGCAGTATTTT

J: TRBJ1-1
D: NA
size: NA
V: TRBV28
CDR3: CASSLGPTPMNTEAFF
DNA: TGTGCCAGCAGTTTAGGGCCAACCCCTATGAACACTGAAGCTTTCTTT

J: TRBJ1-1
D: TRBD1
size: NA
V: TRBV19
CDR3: CASRTGGTEAFF
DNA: TGTGCCAGTAGGACAGGGGGCACTGAAGCTTTCTTT

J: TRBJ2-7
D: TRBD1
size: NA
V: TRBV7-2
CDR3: CASSLYGTGGYEQYF
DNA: TGTGCCAGCAGCTTGTATGGGACAGGGGGCTACGAGCAGTACTTC

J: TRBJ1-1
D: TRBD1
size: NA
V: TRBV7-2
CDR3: CASSLAGRGSTEAFF
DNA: TGTGCCAGCAGCTTAGCGGGCAGGGGGAGTACTGAAGCTTTCTTT

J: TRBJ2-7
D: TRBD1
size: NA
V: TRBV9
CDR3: CASSPGQDSHYEQYF
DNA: TGTGCCAGCAGCCCCGGACAGGACAGCCACTACGAGCAGTACTTC

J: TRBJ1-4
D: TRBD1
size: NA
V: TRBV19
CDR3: CASSMRPWTGSNEKLFF
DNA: TGTGCCAGTAGTATGAGACCCTGGACAGGGTCTAATGAAAAACTGTTTTTT

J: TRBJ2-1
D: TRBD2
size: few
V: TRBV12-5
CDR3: CATVSGGQVNEQFF
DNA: TGTGCTACCGTTAGCGGGGGCCAGGTGAATGAGCAGTTCTTC

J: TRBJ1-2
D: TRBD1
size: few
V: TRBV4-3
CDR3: CASSHHPDRVDYGYTF
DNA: TGCGCCAGCAGCCATCACCCAGACAGGGTGGACTATGGCTACACCTTC

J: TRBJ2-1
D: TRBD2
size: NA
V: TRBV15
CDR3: CATSRGTSGLYNEQFF
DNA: TGTGCCACCAGCAGAGGGACTAGCGGGTTGTACAATGAGCAGTTCTTC

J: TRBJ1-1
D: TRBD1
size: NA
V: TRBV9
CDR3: CASSTYRGTEAFF
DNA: TGTGCCAGCAGCACCTACAGGGGGACTGAAGCTTTCTTT

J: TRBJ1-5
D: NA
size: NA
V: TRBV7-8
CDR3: CASSLSGVNNQPQHF
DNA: TGTGCCAGCAGCTTATCGGGTGTTAACAATCAGCCCCAGCATTTT

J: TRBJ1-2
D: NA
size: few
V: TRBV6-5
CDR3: CASSTYRDGYTF
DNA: TGTGCCAGCAGTACATACAGGGATGGCTACACCTTC

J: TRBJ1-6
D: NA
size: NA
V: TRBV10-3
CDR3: CAISERQNSPLHF
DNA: TGTGCCATCAGTGAGCGACAGAATTCACCCCTCCACTTT

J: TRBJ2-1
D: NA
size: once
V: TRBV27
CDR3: CASTLGAPYNEQFF
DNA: TGTGCCAGCACCCTGGGGGCGCCCTACAATGAGCAGTTCTTC

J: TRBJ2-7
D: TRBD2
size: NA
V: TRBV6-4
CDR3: CASICSGTRPAYEQYF
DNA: TGTGCCAGCATATGTTCCGGGACTAGGCCTGCCTACGAGCAGTACTTC

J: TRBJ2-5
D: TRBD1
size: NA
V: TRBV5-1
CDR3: CASSMGQGQETQYF
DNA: TGCGCCAGCAGCATGGGACAGGGTCAAGAGACCCAGTACTTC

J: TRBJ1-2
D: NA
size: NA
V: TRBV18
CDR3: CASSKDNAYGYTF
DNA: TGTGCCAGCTCAAAGGACAACGCCTATGGCTACACCTTC

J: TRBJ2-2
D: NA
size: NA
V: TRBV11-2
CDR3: CASSYQGAGELFF
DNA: TGTGCCAGCAGCTACCAGGGCGCCGGGGAGCTGTTTTTT

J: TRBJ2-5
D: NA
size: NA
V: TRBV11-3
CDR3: CASSPRAGGETQYF
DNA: TGTGCCAGCAGCCCCCGTGCAGGGGGGGAGACCCAGTACTTC

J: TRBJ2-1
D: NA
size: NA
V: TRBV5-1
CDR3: CASSLTGYSDNEQFF
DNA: TGCGCCAGCAGCTTGACCGGGTATTCGGACAATGAGCAGTTCTTC

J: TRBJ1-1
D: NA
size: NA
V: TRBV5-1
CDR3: CASSYGGGRNTEAFF
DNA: TGCGCCAGCAGCTACGGCGGGGGCAGGAACACTGAAGCTTTCTTT

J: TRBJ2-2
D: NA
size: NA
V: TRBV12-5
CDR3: CASVRGTFTGELFF
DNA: TGTGCTAGTGTCAGGGGGACTTTCACCGGGGAGCTGTTTTTT

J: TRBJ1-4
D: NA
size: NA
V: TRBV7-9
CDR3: CASSSVRSRGNEKLFF
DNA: TGTGCCAGCAGCTCCGTCAGGTCTCGCGGGAATGAAAAACTGTTTTTT

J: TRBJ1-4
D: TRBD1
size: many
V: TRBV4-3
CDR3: CASSQGQVGATNEKLFF
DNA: TGCGCCAGCAGCCAGGGACAGGTCGGTGCAACTAATGAAAAACTGTTTTTT

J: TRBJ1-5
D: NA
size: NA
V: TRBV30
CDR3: CAWSRGQGQPQHF
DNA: TGTGCCTGGAGTAGGGGTCAGGGTCAGCCCCAGCATTTT

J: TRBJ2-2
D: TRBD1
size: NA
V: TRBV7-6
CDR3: CASSLGPDRWGSGELFF
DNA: TGTGCCAGCAGCTTAGGACCGGACAGGTGGGGATCCGGGGAGCTGTTTTTT

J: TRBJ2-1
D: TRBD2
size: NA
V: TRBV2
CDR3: CASRAEGLANNEQFF
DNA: TGTGCCAGCAGAGCAGAGGGACTAGCCAACAATGAGCAGTTCTTC

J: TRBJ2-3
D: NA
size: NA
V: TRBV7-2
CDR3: CASRPTSFDDGTDTQYF
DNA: TGTGCCAGCAGACCGACTAGTTTTGATGATGGTACAGATACGCAGTATTTT

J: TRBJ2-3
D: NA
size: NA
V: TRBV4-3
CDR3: CASSLGVAYSTDTQYF
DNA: TGCGCCAGCAGCCTCGGGGTTGCGTACAGCACAGATACGCAGTATTTT

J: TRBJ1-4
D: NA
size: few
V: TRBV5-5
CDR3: CASSLFSGEGEKLFF
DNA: TGTGCCAGCAGCTTGTTCAGTGGGGAGGGTGAAAAACTGTTTTTT

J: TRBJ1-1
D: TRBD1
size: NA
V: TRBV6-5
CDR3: CASSSGTGIRAFF
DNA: TGTGCCAGCAGTTCTGGGACAGGGATTAGAGCTTTCTTT

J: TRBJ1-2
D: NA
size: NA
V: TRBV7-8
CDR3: CASSLVQQAKIYGYTF
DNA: TGTGCCAGCAGCTTAGTTCAGCAGGCGAAGATCTATGGCTACACCTTC

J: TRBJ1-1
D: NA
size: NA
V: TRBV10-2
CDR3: CASSDWSDEAFF
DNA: TGCGCCAGCAGTGATTGGAGCGATGAAGCTTTCTTT